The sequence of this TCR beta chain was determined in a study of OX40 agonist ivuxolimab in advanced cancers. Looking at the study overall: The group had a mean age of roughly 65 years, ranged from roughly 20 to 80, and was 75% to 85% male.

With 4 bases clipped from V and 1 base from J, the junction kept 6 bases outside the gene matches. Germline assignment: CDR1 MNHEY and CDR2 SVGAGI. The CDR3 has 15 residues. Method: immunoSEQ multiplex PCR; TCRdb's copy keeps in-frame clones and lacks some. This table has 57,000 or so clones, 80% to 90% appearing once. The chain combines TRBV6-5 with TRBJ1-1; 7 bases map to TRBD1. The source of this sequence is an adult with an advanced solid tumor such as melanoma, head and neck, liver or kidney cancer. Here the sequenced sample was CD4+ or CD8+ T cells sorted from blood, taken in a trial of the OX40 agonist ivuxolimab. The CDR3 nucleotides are TGTGCCAGCAGTTCCCCTCAGGGGGGGAACACTGAAGCTTTCTTT. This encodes CASSSPQGGNTEAFF.